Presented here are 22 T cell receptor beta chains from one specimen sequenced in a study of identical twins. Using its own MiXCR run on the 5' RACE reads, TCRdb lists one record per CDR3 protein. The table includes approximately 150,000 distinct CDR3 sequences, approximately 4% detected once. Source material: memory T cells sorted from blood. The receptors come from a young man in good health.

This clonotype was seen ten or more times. CDR3 sequence (DNA): TGTGCCAGCACCTCACAGGGGGAGCAGTTCTTC. Translation: CASTSQGEQFF. The rearrangement links TRBV7-8 to TRBJ2-1; 7 bases map to TRBD1. CDR1 and CDR2 from the germline V gene are SGHVS and FQNEAQ. This CDR3 comprises 11 residues. V trimming: 7 bases; J trimming: 10 bases; junction bases outside the gene matches: 4.

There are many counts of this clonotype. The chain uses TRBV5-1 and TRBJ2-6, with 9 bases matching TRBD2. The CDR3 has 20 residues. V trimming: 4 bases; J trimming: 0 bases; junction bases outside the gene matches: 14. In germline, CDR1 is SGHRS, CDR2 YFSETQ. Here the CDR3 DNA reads TGCGCCAGCAGCCTGACGACTAGCGGAAAATTTAGCTCTGGGGCCAACGTCCTGACTTTC. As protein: CASSLTTSGKFSSGANVLTF.

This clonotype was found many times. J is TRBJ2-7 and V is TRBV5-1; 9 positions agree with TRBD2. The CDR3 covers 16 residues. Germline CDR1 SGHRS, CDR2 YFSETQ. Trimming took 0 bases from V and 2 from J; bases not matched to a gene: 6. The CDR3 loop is CASSLGGSGSTYEQYV. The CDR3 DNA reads TGCGCCAGCAGCTTGGGGGGTAGCGGGAGTACCTACGAGCAGTACGTC.

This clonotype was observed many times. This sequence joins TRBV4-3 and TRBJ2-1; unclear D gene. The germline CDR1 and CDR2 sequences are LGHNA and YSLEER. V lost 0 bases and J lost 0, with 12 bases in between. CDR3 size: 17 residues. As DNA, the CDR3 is TGCGCCAGCAGCCAAGATGTTCGGCGGACCTCCTACAATGAGCAGTTCTTC. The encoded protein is CASSQDVRRTSYNEQFF.

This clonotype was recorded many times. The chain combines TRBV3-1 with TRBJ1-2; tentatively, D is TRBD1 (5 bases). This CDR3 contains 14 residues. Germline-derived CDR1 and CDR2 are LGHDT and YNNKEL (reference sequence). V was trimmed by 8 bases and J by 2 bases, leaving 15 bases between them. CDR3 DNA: TGTGCCAGCTCCCCCCGGGGACCCAACTATGGCTACACCTTC. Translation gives CASSPRGPNYGYTF.

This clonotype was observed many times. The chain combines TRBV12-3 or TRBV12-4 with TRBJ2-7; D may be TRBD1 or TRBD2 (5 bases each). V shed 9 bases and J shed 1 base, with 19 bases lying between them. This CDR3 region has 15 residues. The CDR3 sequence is CARDGVGTPSYEQYV. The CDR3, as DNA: TGTGCCAGAGACGGGGTCGGGACCCCTTCCTACGAGCAGTACGTC.

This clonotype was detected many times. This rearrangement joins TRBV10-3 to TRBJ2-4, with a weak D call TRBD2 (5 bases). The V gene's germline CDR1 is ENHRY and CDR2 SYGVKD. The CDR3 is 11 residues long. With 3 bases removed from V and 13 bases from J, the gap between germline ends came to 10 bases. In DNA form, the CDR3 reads TGTGCCATCAGTGAAGGAGGAAACCAGTACTTC. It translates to CAISEGGNQYF.

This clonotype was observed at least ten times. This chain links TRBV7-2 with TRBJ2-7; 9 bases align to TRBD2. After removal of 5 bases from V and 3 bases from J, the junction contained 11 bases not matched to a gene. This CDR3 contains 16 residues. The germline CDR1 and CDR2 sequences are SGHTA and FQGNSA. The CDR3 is CASSITGGGVNYEQYF. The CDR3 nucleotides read TGTGCCAGCAGCATAACGGGCGGGGGGGTGAACTACGAGCAGTACTTC.

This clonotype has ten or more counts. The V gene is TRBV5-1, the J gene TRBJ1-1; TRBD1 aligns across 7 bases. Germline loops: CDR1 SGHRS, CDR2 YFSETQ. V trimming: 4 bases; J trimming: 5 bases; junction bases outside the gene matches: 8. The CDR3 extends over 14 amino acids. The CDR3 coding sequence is TGCGCCAGCAGCATAATTCAGGGGGGGACTGAAGCTTTCTTT. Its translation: CASSIIQGGTEAFF.

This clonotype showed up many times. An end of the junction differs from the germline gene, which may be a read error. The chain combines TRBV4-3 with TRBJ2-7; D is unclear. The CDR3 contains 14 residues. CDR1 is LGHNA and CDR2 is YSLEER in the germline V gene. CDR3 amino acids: CASTQGNTDYEQYF. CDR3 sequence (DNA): TGCGCCAGCACCCAAGGCAACACAGACTACGAGCAGTACTTC.

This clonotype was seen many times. The DNA for the CDR3 is TGCAGTGCTGGAATTGGGAAGGGAGATACGCAGTATTTT. Protein product: CSAGIGKGDTQYF. The V and J genes are TRBV20-1 and TRBJ2-3; D not resolved. The CDR3 consists of 13 residues. Trimming shortened V by 5 bases and J by 5 bases, and 14 bases separated the two germline ends. Germline loops: CDR1 DFQATT, CDR2 SNEGSKA (reference sequence).

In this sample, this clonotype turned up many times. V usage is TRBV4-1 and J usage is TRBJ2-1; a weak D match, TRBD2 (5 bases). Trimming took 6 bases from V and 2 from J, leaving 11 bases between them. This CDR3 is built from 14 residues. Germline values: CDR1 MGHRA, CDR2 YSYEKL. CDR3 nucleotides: TGCGCCAGCAGGCGCGCCGGGGCCTACAATGAGCAGTTCTTC. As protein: CASRRAGAYNEQFF.

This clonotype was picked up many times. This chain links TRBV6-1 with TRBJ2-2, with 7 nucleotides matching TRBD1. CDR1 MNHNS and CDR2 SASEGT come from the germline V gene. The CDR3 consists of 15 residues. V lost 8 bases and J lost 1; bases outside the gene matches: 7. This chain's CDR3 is CASPPGQKNTGELFF. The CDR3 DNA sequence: TGTGCCAGCCCCCCGGGACAGAAGAACACCGGGGAGCTGTTTTTT.

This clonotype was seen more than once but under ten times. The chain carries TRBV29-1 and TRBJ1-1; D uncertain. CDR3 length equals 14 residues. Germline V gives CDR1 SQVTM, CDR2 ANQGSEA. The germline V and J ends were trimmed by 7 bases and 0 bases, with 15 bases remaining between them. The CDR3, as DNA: TGCAGCGCCCTCCCCCAGGAGGTGAACACTGAAGCTTTCTTT. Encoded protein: CSALPQEVNTEAFF. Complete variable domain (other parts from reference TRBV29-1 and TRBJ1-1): SAVISQKPSRDICQRGTSLTIQCQVDSQVTMMFWYRQQPGQSLTLIATANQGSEATYESGFVIDKFPISRPNLTFSTLTVSNMSPEDSSIYLCSALPQEVNTEAFFGQGTRLTVV.

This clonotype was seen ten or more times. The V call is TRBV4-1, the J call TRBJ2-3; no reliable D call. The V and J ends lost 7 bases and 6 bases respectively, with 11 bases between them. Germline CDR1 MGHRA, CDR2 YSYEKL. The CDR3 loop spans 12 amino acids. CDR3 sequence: CASTRNGDTQYF. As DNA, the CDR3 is TGCGCCAGCACCCGCAATGGGGATACGCAGTATTTT.

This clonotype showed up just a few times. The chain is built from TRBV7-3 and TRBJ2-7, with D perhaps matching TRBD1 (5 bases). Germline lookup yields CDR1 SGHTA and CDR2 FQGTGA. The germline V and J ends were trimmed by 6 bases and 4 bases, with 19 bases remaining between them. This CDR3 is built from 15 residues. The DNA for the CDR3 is TGTGCCAGCAGACATCCACAGGCGGCCGGATACGAGCAGTACTTC. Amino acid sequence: CASRHPQAAGYEQYF.

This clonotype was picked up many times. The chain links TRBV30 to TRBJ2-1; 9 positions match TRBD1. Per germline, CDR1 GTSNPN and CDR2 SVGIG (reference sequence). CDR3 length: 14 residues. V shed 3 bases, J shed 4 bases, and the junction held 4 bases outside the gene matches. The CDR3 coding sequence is TGTGCCTGGAGAAGGGGACAGGGTTACAATGAGCAGTTCTTC. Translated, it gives CAWRRGQGYNEQFF.

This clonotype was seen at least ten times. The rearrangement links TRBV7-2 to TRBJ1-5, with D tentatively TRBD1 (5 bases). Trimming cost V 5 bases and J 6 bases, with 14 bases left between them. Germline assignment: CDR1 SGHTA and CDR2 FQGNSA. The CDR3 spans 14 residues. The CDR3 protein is CASSMTASSQPQHF. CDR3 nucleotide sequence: TGTGCCAGCAGCATGACAGCTTCGAGTCAGCCCCAGCATTTT.

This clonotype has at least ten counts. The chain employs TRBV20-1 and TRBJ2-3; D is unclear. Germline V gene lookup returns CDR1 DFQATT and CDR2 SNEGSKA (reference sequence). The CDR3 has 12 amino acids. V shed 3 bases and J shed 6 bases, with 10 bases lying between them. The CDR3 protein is CSARRRTDTQYF. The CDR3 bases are TGCAGTGCTAGGAGGCGAACGGATACGCAGTATTTT.

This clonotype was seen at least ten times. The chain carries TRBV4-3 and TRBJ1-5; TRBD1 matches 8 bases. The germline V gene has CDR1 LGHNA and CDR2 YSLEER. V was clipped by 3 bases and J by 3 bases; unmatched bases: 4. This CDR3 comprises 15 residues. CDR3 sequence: CASSQDRVPNQPQHF. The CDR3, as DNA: TGCGCCAGCAGCCAGGACAGGGTACCCAATCAGCCCCAGCATTTT.

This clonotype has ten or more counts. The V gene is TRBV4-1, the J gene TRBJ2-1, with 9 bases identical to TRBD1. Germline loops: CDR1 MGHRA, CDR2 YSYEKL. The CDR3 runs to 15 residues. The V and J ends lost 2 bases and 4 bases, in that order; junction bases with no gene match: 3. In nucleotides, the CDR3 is TGCGCCAGCAGCCAACGGGGACAGGGTTACAATGAGCAGTTCTTC. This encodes CASSQRGQGYNEQFF.

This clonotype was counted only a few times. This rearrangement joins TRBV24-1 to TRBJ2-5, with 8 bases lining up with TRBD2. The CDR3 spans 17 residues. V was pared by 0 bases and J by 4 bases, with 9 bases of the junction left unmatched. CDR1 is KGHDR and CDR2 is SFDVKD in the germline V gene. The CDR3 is CATSDLQVPAGAETQYF. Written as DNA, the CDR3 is TGTGCCACCAGTGATTTGCAGGTTCCAGCGGGAGCAGAGACCCAGTACTTC.